This T cell receptor beta chain came from a study of T cells after yellow fever vaccination. TCRdb redid the calling of the 5' RACE reads with MiXCR, one entry per CDR3 protein. Among fewer than 350,000 distinct CDR3 sequences listed, 7.5% to 9% were seen once. The CDR3 extends over 16 amino acids. V was clipped by 7 bases and J by 1 base, with 19 bases between them. Findings of the study overall: There was a possibility that FACS-sorted repertoires contained abundant clonotypes contaminating from the bulk population.

A word on this clonotype: Its target is not known.

This TCR was sampled from a man between 18 and 29 years old who received the YFV17D yellow fever vaccine. This specimen was PBMCs, taken on the day of the first yellow fever vaccination. The rearrangement uses TRBV12-3 or TRBV12-4 and TRBJ1-1; the D is unclear. CDR3: CASTYGFRRTNTEAFF. The CDR3 bases are TGTGCCAGCACATATGGATTTCGGCGGACGAACACTGAAGCTTTCTTT.